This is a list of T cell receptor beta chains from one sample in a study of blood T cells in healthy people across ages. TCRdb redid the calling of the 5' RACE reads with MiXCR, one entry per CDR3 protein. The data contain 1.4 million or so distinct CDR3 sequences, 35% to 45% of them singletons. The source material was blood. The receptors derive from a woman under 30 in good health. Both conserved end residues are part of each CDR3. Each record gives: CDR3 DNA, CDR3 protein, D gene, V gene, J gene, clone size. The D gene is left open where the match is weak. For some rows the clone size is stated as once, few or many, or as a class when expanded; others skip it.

CDR3nt: TGCAGTGCTAGAGGTCAGGGGACAGGGGGCACAGATACGCAGTATTTT
CDR3aa: CSARGQGTGGTDTQYF
d_gene: TRBD1
v_gene: TRBV20-1
j_gene: TRBJ2-3
abundance: many

CDR3nt: TGTGCCAGCAGCCAGCTAAAACTAGCGGGAGAAGGGAATGAGCAGTTCTTC
CDR3aa: CASSQLKLAGEGNEQFF
d_gene: TRBD2
v_gene: TRBV3-1
j_gene: TRBJ2-1
abundance: NA

CDR3nt: TGCAGTGCTAGAGATCCCCTTAGCGGGGGGAACAATGAGCAGTTCTTC
CDR3aa: CSARDPLSGGNNEQFF
d_gene: TRBD2
v_gene: TRBV20-1
j_gene: TRBJ2-1
abundance: few

CDR3nt: TGTGCCAGCAGCTTAGCGGGATGGAGTTACGGGGAGCTGTTTTTT
CDR3aa: CASSLAGWSYGELFF
d_gene: NA
v_gene: TRBV7-2
j_gene: TRBJ2-2
abundance: few

CDR3nt: TGTGCCAGCAGTGCAAGAGGTACTAGCGGGGTCACCGGGGAGCTGTTTTTT
CDR3aa: CASSARGTSGVTGELFF
d_gene: TRBD2
v_gene: TRBV3-1
j_gene: TRBJ2-2
abundance: few

CDR3nt: TGTGCCAGCAGTTGTCTTCAGGGTTTGTGTGGAGATACGCAGTATTTT
CDR3aa: CASSCLQGLCGDTQYF
d_gene: NA
v_gene: TRBV27
j_gene: TRBJ2-3
abundance: NA

CDR3nt: TGTGCCAGCAGTGACCGAGTTAGCAATCAGCCCCAGCATTTT
CDR3aa: CASSDRVSNQPQHF
d_gene: NA
v_gene: TRBV2
j_gene: TRBJ1-5
abundance: NA

CDR3nt: TGCAACGCCCCGGTGAGGGCCACTACTTCTGGGGCCAACGTCCTGACTTTC
CDR3aa: CNAPVRATTSGANVLTF
d_gene: NA
v_gene: TRBV29-1
j_gene: TRBJ2-6
abundance: NA

CDR3nt: TGTGCCAGCAGCCCTCTCTCAAGCGGGGGCCCCAAGGGGACCCAGTACTTC
CDR3aa: CASSPLSSGGPKGTQYF
d_gene: TRBD2
v_gene: TRBV6-5
j_gene: TRBJ2-5
abundance: many

CDR3nt: TGCGCCAGCAGCTCGACACGAGAGACCCAGTACTTC
CDR3aa: CASSSTRETQYF
d_gene: NA
v_gene: TRBV7-9
j_gene: TRBJ2-5
abundance: few

CDR3nt: TGTGCCAGCATCAAGACTAGCGGGGGTACCACAGATACGCAGTATTTT
CDR3aa: CASIKTSGGTTDTQYF
d_gene: TRBD2
v_gene: TRBV12-3/TRBV12-4
j_gene: TRBJ2-3
abundance: NA

CDR3nt: TGTGCCATCAGTGGGTCTGACTCGAGGTCCTACAATGAGCAGTTCTTC
CDR3aa: CAISGSDSRSYNEQFF
d_gene: NA
v_gene: TRBV10-3
j_gene: TRBJ2-1
abundance: many

CDR3nt: TGTGCCAGCAGTCCAACGAGAGGGACAGCTTATAGCAATCAGCCCCAGCATTTT
CDR3aa: CASSPTRGTAYSNQPQHF
d_gene: TRBD1
v_gene: TRBV27
j_gene: TRBJ1-5
abundance: NA

CDR3nt: TGTGCCAGCAGCCCCTGGACAGGGCAGGGAACTGAAGCTTTCTTT
CDR3aa: CASSPWTGQGTEAFF
d_gene: TRBD1
v_gene: TRBV9
j_gene: TRBJ1-1
abundance: NA

CDR3nt: TGTGCCATCAGCGATGACAGGGACATACAAATTGAGCAGTTCTTC
CDR3aa: CAISDDRDIQIEQFF
d_gene: TRBD1
v_gene: TRBV10-3
j_gene: TRBJ2-1
abundance: many

CDR3nt: TGTGCCAGCAGCCAAGAAGACTGGGTCGGTCGTGAAAAACTGTTTTTT
CDR3aa: CASSQEDWVGREKLFF
d_gene: NA
v_gene: TRBV4-2
j_gene: TRBJ1-4
abundance: NA

CDR3nt: TGTGCCAGCAGCCAAGGGGACGCCGCGTACTACAATGAGCAGTTCTTC
CDR3aa: CASSQGDAAYYNEQFF
d_gene: NA
v_gene: TRBV4-2
j_gene: TRBJ2-1
abundance: NA

CDR3nt: TGCAGCGTTGAAAGGTCTGGGGCACTCACAGATACGCAGTATTTT
CDR3aa: CSVERSGALTDTQYF
d_gene: NA
v_gene: TRBV29-1
j_gene: TRBJ2-3
abundance: NA

CDR3nt: TGTGCCAGCCGGGGGAGCCAAAACATTCAGTACTTC
CDR3aa: CASRGSQNIQYF
d_gene: NA
v_gene: TRBV28
j_gene: TRBJ2-4
abundance: NA

CDR3nt: TGCAGCGTTTTCGATGGCAATCAGCCCCAGCATTTT
CDR3aa: CSVFDGNQPQHF
d_gene: NA
v_gene: TRBV29-1
j_gene: TRBJ1-5
abundance: NA

CDR3nt: TGTGCCAGCAGTTATGTTGGACAGCGAAAACTAGATACGCAGTATTTT
CDR3aa: CASSYVGQRKLDTQYF
d_gene: NA
v_gene: TRBV7-8
j_gene: TRBJ2-3
abundance: NA

CDR3nt: TGTGCCAGCAGATCCCCCCACGGTCCGGGCGATGAGCAGTTCTTC
CDR3aa: CASRSPHGPGDEQFF
d_gene: NA
v_gene: TRBV12-3/TRBV12-4
j_gene: TRBJ2-1
abundance: NA

CDR3nt: TGCGCCACCAGCCAGGGGTGGCAAGAGACCCAGTACTTC
CDR3aa: CATSQGWQETQYF
d_gene: NA
v_gene: TRBV4-1
j_gene: TRBJ2-5
abundance: once

CDR3nt: TGCGCCAGCAGTGAGGAGGCAGGCCCCTACGAGCAGTACTTC
CDR3aa: CASSEEAGPYEQYF
d_gene: NA
v_gene: TRBV10-2
j_gene: TRBJ2-7
abundance: once

CDR3nt: TGTGCCAGCAGCCGTCCCCTCGGCCGGGGGGGCCTCTCCTACAATGAGCAGTTCTTC
CDR3aa: CASSRPLGRGGLSYNEQFF
d_gene: TRBD2
v_gene: TRBV3-1
j_gene: TRBJ2-1
abundance: NA

CDR3nt: TGTGCCAGCAGTTACCCACAGGGGACCCGCTATGGCTACACCTTC
CDR3aa: CASSYPQGTRYGYTF
d_gene: TRBD1
v_gene: TRBV6-2/TRBV6-3
j_gene: TRBJ1-2
abundance: few

CDR3nt: TGTGCCAGCAGTTACTCCGGACTAGCAAGAGGGGAAGAGACCCAGTACTTC
CDR3aa: CASSYSGLARGEETQYF
d_gene: TRBD2
v_gene: TRBV6-2/TRBV6-3
j_gene: TRBJ2-5
abundance: few

CDR3nt: TGTGCCACCACGGACATCAGGAACACAGATACGCAGTATTTT
CDR3aa: CATTDIRNTDTQYF
d_gene: NA
v_gene: TRBV6-2/TRBV6-3
j_gene: TRBJ2-3
abundance: few

CDR3nt: TGTGCCAGCAGTTTAAAGACAGGGGGAAAGGTAGCGGGACTTTACGAGCAGTACTTC
CDR3aa: CASSLKTGGKVAGLYEQYF
d_gene: NA
v_gene: TRBV27
j_gene: TRBJ2-7
abundance: NA

CDR3nt: TGTGCCAGCAGCGTAGGTAGGGACGGAACATATGGCTACACCTTC
CDR3aa: CASSVGRDGTYGYTF
d_gene: NA
v_gene: TRBV9
j_gene: TRBJ1-2
abundance: NA

CDR3nt: TGTGCCAGCAGCACAGACAGGAAGCGTTACAATGAGCAGTTCTTC
CDR3aa: CASSTDRKRYNEQFF
d_gene: NA
v_gene: TRBV28
j_gene: TRBJ2-1
abundance: once

CDR3nt: TGCAGCGTTGCCCCGGGACAGGGTTACGAGCAGTACTTC
CDR3aa: CSVAPGQGYEQYF
d_gene: TRBD1
v_gene: TRBV29-1
j_gene: TRBJ2-7
abundance: many

CDR3nt: TGTGCCTGGGGAAACCGCGAGACCCAGTACTTC
CDR3aa: CAWGNRETQYF
d_gene: NA
v_gene: TRBV30
j_gene: TRBJ2-5
abundance: NA

CDR3nt: TGTGCCACCAGCAGAGTGGGGGTGCAAGAGACCCAGTACTTC
CDR3aa: CATSRVGVQETQYF
d_gene: NA
v_gene: TRBV15
j_gene: TRBJ2-5
abundance: NA

CDR3nt: TGTGCCAGCAGCTACCGGGGGATTTCCTATGGCTACACCTTC
CDR3aa: CASSYRGISYGYTF
d_gene: NA
v_gene: TRBV7-9
j_gene: TRBJ1-2
abundance: few

CDR3nt: TGTGCCACCGGAGAAAACTATGGCTACACCTTC
CDR3aa: CATGENYGYTF
d_gene: NA
v_gene: TRBV25-1
j_gene: TRBJ1-2
abundance: few

CDR3nt: TGTGCCAGCAGCTCCGCTAGCGGGAGATCCTACAATGAGCAGTTCTTC
CDR3aa: CASSSASGRSYNEQFF
d_gene: TRBD2
v_gene: TRBV7-9
j_gene: TRBJ2-1
abundance: many

CDR3nt: TGTGCCATCAGGGAGGGTACAGACGCTAACTATGGCTACACCTTC
CDR3aa: CAIREGTDANYGYTF
d_gene: NA
v_gene: TRBV10-3
j_gene: TRBJ1-2
abundance: few

CDR3nt: TGTGCCAGCAGCTTAGTGACAGGGACGAACGAGCAGTACTTC
CDR3aa: CASSLVTGTNEQYF
d_gene: TRBD1
v_gene: TRBV7-2
j_gene: TRBJ2-7
abundance: NA

CDR3nt: TGTGCCAGCAGCGGGGTAGCGGGAGGGCACTCCTACGAGCAGTACTTC
CDR3aa: CASSGVAGGHSYEQYF
d_gene: TRBD2
v_gene: TRBV7-8
j_gene: TRBJ2-7
abundance: few

CDR3nt: TGTGCCAGCGTTAGGGTTGGCTACACCTTC
CDR3aa: CASVRVGYTF
d_gene: NA
v_gene: TRBV2
j_gene: TRBJ1-2
abundance: NA

CDR3nt: TGTGCCAGCAGTTTGCAGGGCCAAGGCTTCGATGAGCAGTTCTTC
CDR3aa: CASSLQGQGFDEQFF
d_gene: NA
v_gene: TRBV6-2/TRBV6-3
j_gene: TRBJ2-1
abundance: few

CDR3nt: TGTGCCAGCAGCTTATCTTCCGAGCGGTACTTC
CDR3aa: CASSLSSERYF
d_gene: NA
v_gene: TRBV5-6
j_gene: TRBJ2-7
abundance: NA

CDR3nt: TGTGCCAGCAGCTTAGGAAGGGGGCGAGATGGCTACACCTTC
CDR3aa: CASSLGRGRDGYTF
d_gene: TRBD1
v_gene: TRBV7-9
j_gene: TRBJ1-2
abundance: few

CDR3nt: TGTGCCAGCAGTCCGACTGGGGCACTAGCCAAAAACATTCAGTACTTC
CDR3aa: CASSPTGALAKNIQYF
d_gene: NA
v_gene: TRBV7-2
j_gene: TRBJ2-4
abundance: NA

CDR3nt: TGCGCCAGCAGTCAAAGACTAGCGGGGGACAATGAGCAGTTCTTC
CDR3aa: CASSQRLAGDNEQFF
d_gene: TRBD2
v_gene: TRBV5-1
j_gene: TRBJ2-1
abundance: few